One sample yielded the 31 T cell receptor beta chains listed below, sequenced in a study of cytomegalovirus exposure and HLA in healthy donors. Researchers ran the PCR with 60 Vbeta and 13 Jbeta primers. TCRdb keeps only in-frame clones here, not all; method: immunoSEQ multiplex PCR. Here the sample spans 110,000 to 150,000 clones, around 81% being singletons. The sample comprised PBMCs. These receptors all come from a male donor in good health and CMV-seronegative.

This rearrangement joins TRBV5-4 to TRBJ2-3; perhaps TRBD2 as D (5 bases). Trimming took off 0 bases at V and 8 bases at J, with 7 bases between the two ends. CDR1 and CDR2 from the germline V gene are SGHNT and YYREEE (reference sequence). CDR3 length: 12 residues. This chain's CDR3 is CASSLERTTQYF. DNA of the CDR3: TGTGCCAGCAGCTTGGAGCGGACTACGCAGTATTTT. Looking up the rest from reference TRBV5-4 and TRBJ2-3 gives the full variable domain: ETGVTQSPTHLIKTRGQQVTLRCSSQSGHNTVSWYQQALGQGPQFIFQYYREEENGRGNFPPRFSGLQFPNYSSELNVNALELDDSALYLCASSLERTTQYFGPGTRLTVL.

The chain combines TRBV25-1 with TRBJ2-7; 8 nucleotides match TRBD1. Germline-derived CDR1 and CDR2 are MGHDK and SYGVNS. The V gene end was trimmed by 6 bases and the J gene end by 6 bases; junction bases not matched to a gene: 10. This CDR3 is built from 14 residues. The CDR3 reads CASSLKAGGSEQYF. DNA for the CDR3: TGTGCCAGCAGCCTCAAGGCAGGGGGCAGCGAGCAGTACTTC.

This clone was found a few times. The chain carries TRBV7-6 and TRBJ1-3; D not certain. The CDR3 is made up of 14 amino acids. Germline CDR1 is SGHVS and CDR2 is FNYEAQ. The germline V and J ends were trimmed by 0 bases and 6 bases, with 9 bases remaining between them. CDR3 in amino acids: CASSLAGVENTIYF. The CDR3 DNA follows: TGTGCCAGCAGCTTAGCAGGAGTGGAAAACACCATATATTTT.

The sample holds a few counts of this clone. The conserved phenylalanine or tryptophan is not found at the CDR3 terminus, so this likely reflects a read error. The DNA is omitted, as the CDR3 cannot be located on it reliably, and the CDR3 follows TCRdb's listing. The J gene is TRBJ2-3, the V gene TRBV5-1; TRBD2, the D gene given by the table, was not confirmed from the DNA. Germline loops: CDR1 SGHRS, CDR2 YFSETQ. The CDR3 length equals 15 residues, ends included. Here the CDR3 reads CASSLDPSGGPNRNI.

The rearrangement uses TRBV6-6 and TRBJ2-2; TRBD2 aligns across 11 bases. The J segment lost 0 bases and the V segment lost 6 bases, leaving 3 bases of the junction unmatched. The CDR3 has 16 amino acids. CDR1 is MNHNY and CDR2 is SVGAGI in the germline V gene (reference sequence). The CDR3 DNA reads TGTGCCAGCAGCCTACTAGCGGGAGCGAACACCGGGGAGCTGTTTTTT. This sequence encodes CASSLLAGANTGELFF.

The rearrangement joins TRBV4-2 to TRBJ2-7, with D possibly being TRBD2 (6 bases). V gave up 4 bases and J gave up 3 bases, with 13 bases separating them. Germline CDR1 is LGHNA and CDR2 is YNFKEQ. The CDR3 has 14 residues. CDR3 DNA sequence: TGTGCCAGCAGCCGAAGTAGCGGCAACTACGAGCAGTACTTC. Its protein product is CASSRSSGNYEQYF.

V and J are TRBV9 and TRBJ2-2; D is undetermined. The V and J ends lost 0 bases and 6 bases respectively, with 12 bases between them. Germline V gene data show CDR1 as SGDLS and CDR2 as YYNGEE. The CDR3 sequence is 15 residues long. CDR3 nucleotides: TGTGCCAGCAGCGTAGAGAGGCTCGAGCCCGGGGAGCTGTTTTTT. Amino acid sequence: CASSVERLEPGELFF.

The V call is TRBV4-1, the J call TRBJ2-7; TRBD1 matches at 9 bases. V lost 3 bases to trimming and J lost 6 bases; unmatched junction nucleotides: 6. CDR3 length: 14 amino acids. CDR1 is MGHRA and CDR2 is YSYEKL in the germline V gene. CDR3 DNA: TGCGCCAGCAGCCAGGGCAGACAGGGGGGCGAGCAGTACTTC. It specifies CASSQGRQGGEQYF.

The chain has TRBV6-6 and TRBJ2-5; D is uncertain. The J call may be wrong; the DNA end is better matched by TRBJ2-7. There are 12 residues in the CDR3. In germline, CDR1 is MNHNY, CDR2 SVGAGI (reference sequence). The chain's CDR3 is CASSFGSYEQYF. Here the CDR3 DNA reads TGTGCCAGCAGTTTTGGTTCCTACGAGCAGTACTTC.

The rearrangement links TRBV27 to TRBJ1-2; 10 bases align to TRBD1. Germline CDR1 MNHEY, CDR2 SMNVEV (reference sequence). The CDR3 runs 15 residues. V trimming: 2 bases; J trimming: 4 bases; junction bases outside the gene matches: 4. The CDR3 reads CASSLGQGVGYGYTF. The CDR3 bases are TGTGCCAGCAGTTTAGGACAGGGGGTAGGCTATGGCTACACCTTC.

The chain uses TRBV30 and TRBJ1-1; D call uncertain. The germline V gene encodes CDR1 GTSNPN and CDR2 SVGIG (reference sequence). V gave up 5 bases and J gave up 7 bases, with 14 bases separating them. The CDR3 loop spans 12 amino acids. The CDR3: CAWSRGVGEAFF. DNA of the CDR3: TGTGCCTGGTCACGCGGGGTCGGTGAAGCTTTCTTT. Combining the CDR3 with reference TRBV30 and TRBJ1-1 gives the whole variable domain SQTIHQWPATLVQPVGSPLSLECTVEGTSNPNLYWYRQAAGRGLQLLFYSVGIGQISSEVPQNLSASRPQDRQFILSSKKLLLSDSGFYLCAWSRGVGEAFFGQGTRLTVV.

The genes are TRBV6-4 and TRBJ1-2; 9 positions agree with TRBD1. Germline CDR1 reads MRHNA; CDR2 reads SNTAGT. V dropped 6 bases and J dropped 4; count of bases not matched to a gene: 6. The length of the CDR3 is 14 residues. The CDR3 region is CASRPGQGPYGYTF. The CDR3, as DNA: TGTGCCAGCAGACCCGGACAGGGGCCCTATGGCTACACCTTC.

The chain employs TRBV6-5 and TRBJ1-1; D gene ambiguous. The V and J ends lost 5 bases and 1 base respectively, with 14 bases between them. Germline V gene lookup returns CDR1 MNHEY and CDR2 SVGAGI. The CDR3 length is 15 residues. The CDR3 spells CASSIGYRGNTEAFF. CDR3 sequence (DNA): TGTGCCAGCAGTATCGGGTATCGGGGGAACACTGAAGCTTTCTTT.

This chain uses TRBV7-9 with TRBJ2-7, with 8 bases aligning to TRBD1. V dropped 5 bases and J dropped 6; count of bases not matched to a gene: 12. This CDR3 region has 15 residues. CDR1 is SEHNR, CDR2 FQNEAQ, per germline (reference sequence). CDR3 region: CASSLPGGAGAEQYF. CDR3 sequence (DNA): TGTGCCAGCAGCCTACCAGGGGGCGCGGGTGCCGAGCAGTACTTC. Full variable domain (missing parts from reference TRBV7-9 and TRBJ2-7): DTGVSQNPRHKITKRGQNVTFRCDPISEHNRLYWYRQTLGQGPEFLTYFQNEAQLEKSRLLSDRFSAERPKGSFSTLEIQRTEQGDSAMYLCASSLPGGAGAEQYFGPGTRLTVT.

The rearrangement joins TRBV10-3 to TRBJ2-7; TRBD1 matches at 8 bases. The trim removed 3 bases at V and 2 bases at J, leaving 3 bases unmatched. Germline CDR1 reads ENHRY; CDR2 reads SYGVKD. There are 14 residues in the CDR3. The CDR3 loop reads CAISDSTGAYEQYF. The CDR3 region has the DNA TGTGCCATCAGTGACTCGACAGGGGCCTACGAGCAGTACTTC.

The genes are TRBV5-4 and TRBJ2-3, with 8 bases fitting TRBD1. The CDR3 has 17 residues. V gave up 0 bases and J gave up 1 base; unmatched junction bases: 7. CDR1 is SGHNT, CDR2 YYREEE, per germline (reference sequence). CDR3 residues: CASSLAPGGSGTDTQYF. CDR3 in DNA: TGTGCCAGCAGCTTGGCCCCAGGGGGCTCAGGCACAGATACGCAGTATTTT.

This clone was detected only a few times. CDR3 in amino acids: CASSARTGPSSGANVLTF. The CDR3 DNA reads as TGTGCCAGCAGTGCCCGGACAGGTCCTAGCTCTGGGGCCAACGTCCTGACTTTC. The chain employs TRBV6-4 and TRBJ2-6; 7 nucleotides align to TRBD1. CDR1 is MRHNA, CDR2 SNTAGT, per germline. This CDR3 has 18 residues. Germline trimming cut 4 bases from V and 0 bases from J; bases unmatched to any gene: 9.

This clone has just one count. This rearrangement joins TRBV18 to TRBJ1-2; tentative D call: TRBD1 (5 bases). V was trimmed by 1 base and J by 0 bases, leaving 18 bases between them. Germline V CDR1 and CDR2: KGHSH, LQKENI. The CDR3 consists of 18 residues. The CDR3 loop reads CASSPLGPRLGANYGYTF. The CDR3 DNA reads TGTGCCAGCTCACCACTTGGCCCCCGTCTAGGGGCTAACTATGGCTACACCTTC.

This clone was recorded once. This chain uses TRBV27 with TRBJ1-2; TRBD1 agrees at 7 bases. Germline V gene lookup returns CDR1 MNHEY and CDR2 SMNVEV (reference sequence). This CDR3 is built from 14 residues. Germline trimming cut 6 bases from V and 2 bases from J; bases unmatched to any gene: 6. The CDR3 loop reads CASRGDRKNYGYTF. CDR3 coding DNA: TGTGCCAGCAGGGGGGACAGAAAAAACTATGGCTACACCTTC.

The V gene is TRBV13, the J gene TRBJ2-2; D remains ambiguous. V lost 5 bases and J 6 bases, leaving 10 bases between the germline ends. This CDR3 has 13 residues. Germline CDR1 is PRHDT and CDR2 is FYEKMQ (reference sequence). CDR3 nucleotides: TGTGCCAGCAGCCCTCGTCCCCCCGGGGAGCTGTTTTTT. Amino acid sequence: CASSPRPPGELFF.

V and J are TRBV7-2 and TRBJ2-2; a possible D gene is TRBD1 (5 bases). The CDR3 spans 15 residues. The germline gives CDR1 SGHTA, CDR2 FQGNSA. V lost 0 bases and J 6 bases, leaving 11 bases between the germline ends. The CDR3 loop reads CASSLAGVWAGELFF. DNA of the CDR3: TGTGCCAGCAGCTTAGCAGGGGTTTGGGCCGGGGAGCTGTTTTTT.

To note about this clone: The junction and the germline gene differ at one end; a read error may be behind it. The chain carries TRBV29-1 and TRBJ1-1; tentative D call: TRBD1 (6 bases). The CDR3 has 15 residues. Germline V gives CDR1 SQVTM, CDR2 ANQGSEA. CDR3 DNA: TGCCGCGTGGCCGGGACATCGGAGTTAAACACTGAAGCTTTCTTT. Amino acids: CRVAGTSELNTEAFF. Full variable domain (missing parts from reference TRBV29-1 and TRBJ1-1): SAVISQKPSRDICQRGTSLTIQCQVDSQVTMMFWYRQQPGQSLTLIATANQGSEATYESGFVIDKFPISRPNLTFSTLTVSNMSPEDSSIYLCRVAGTSELNTEAFFGQGTRLTVV.

This clone has just one count. The V gene is TRBV5-8, the J gene TRBJ1-6; no clear D. Germline CDR1 is SGHTS and CDR2 is YDEGEE. V was clipped by 7 bases and J by 9 bases, with 17 bases between them. The CDR3 consists of 14 residues. The CDR3 sequence is CASDSPSSRSPLHF. CDR3 coding DNA: TGTGCCAGCGACTCACCATCTTCTCGTTCACCCCTCCACTTT.

The J gene is TRBJ2-7, the V gene TRBV5-1; 7 nucleotides agree with TRBD1. The V gene's germline CDR1 is SGHRS and CDR2 YFSETQ. CDR3 length equals 18 residues. Trimming removed 4 bases from V and 0 bases from J; junction bases left unmatched: 16. The CDR3 loop reads CASSRSHPPGQFSYEQYF. CDR3 DNA sequence: TGCGCCAGCAGCAGATCCCACCCCCCGGGACAGTTCTCCTACGAGCAGTACTTC.

This chain connects TRBV5-1 to TRBJ2-5; D is perhaps TRBD1 (6 bases). Per the germline V gene, CDR1 is SGHRS and CDR2 is YFSETQ. The V end was cut by 0 bases, the J end by 7 bases, with 16 bases between. The CDR3 runs 15 residues. CDR3 bases: TGCGCCAGCAGCTTGGGCCCCCAGGGGCTCGGGACCCAGTACTTC. This codes for CASSLGPQGLGTQYF. The variable domain in full, completed from reference TRBV5-1 and TRBJ2-5, reads KAGVTQTPRYLIKTRGQQVTLSCSPISGHRSVSWYQQTPGQGLQFLFEYFSETQRNKGNFPGRFSGRQFSNSRSEMNVSTLELGDSALYLCASSLGPQGLGTQYFGPGTRLLVL.

The chain links TRBV25-1 to TRBJ2-7; 8 positions match TRBD1. This CDR3 contains 15 residues. V dropped 4 bases and J dropped 4; count of bases not matched to a gene: 9. Germline CDR1 MGHDK, CDR2 SYGVNS. CDR3 region: CASSAPGQELYEQYF. The CDR3 DNA follows: TGTGCCAGCAGTGCTCCGGGACAGGAGCTATACGAGCAGTACTTC.

The chain employs TRBV10-3 and TRBJ2-5; D is undetermined. The V end was cut by 3 bases, the J end by 0 bases, with 5 bases between. From germline, CDR1 is ENHRY and CDR2 SYGVKD. This CDR3 region has 13 residues. The CDR3 protein is CAISDGDQETQYF. The DNA for the CDR3 is TGTGCCATCAGTGACGGAGACCAAGAGACCCAGTACTTC.

This chain joins TRBV5-1 and TRBJ2-3, with a weak D call TRBD2 (6 bases). Germline CDR1 and CDR2: SGHRS and YFSETQ. V lost 2 bases and J lost 3, with 13 bases in between. The length of the CDR3 is 15 residues. As DNA, the CDR3 is TGCGCCAGCAGCTTCGGAGGGCCGAATACAGATACGCAGTATTTT. It encodes CASSFGGPNTDTQYF.

A remark on this clone: The germline gene is not matched at one end of the junction; a read error may be the cause. V usage is TRBV7-7 and J usage is TRBJ2-1; D is unclear. The CDR3 loop spans 15 amino acids. Germline CDR1 is SSHAT and CDR2 is FNYEAQ (reference sequence). The CDR3, as DNA: TGTGCTAGCAGCTTAGGAACCAGCTCCTACAATGAGCAGTTCTTC. The encoded protein is CASSLGTSSYNEQFF.

The rearrangement joins TRBV4-1 to TRBJ2-1, with D uncertain. The germline CDR1 and CDR2 sequences are MGHRA and YSYEKL. V lost 0 bases, J lost 8 bases, and 5 bases lay in between. The CDR3 sequence is 12 residues long. The CDR3 DNA reads TGCGCCAGCAGCCAAGAAAGCCATGAGCAGTTCTTC. Translated, it gives CASSQESHEQFF.

This chain links TRBV9 with TRBJ2-7, with TRBD2 identical over 7 bases. Germline CDR1 and CDR2: SGDLS and YYNGEE. The J segment lost 0 bases and the V segment lost 3 bases, leaving 6 bases of the junction unmatched. CDR3 length: 15 residues. The DNA of the CDR3 is TGTGCCAGCAGCGAAGCGGGATTGAACTCCTACGAGCAGTACTTC. Encoded protein: CASSEAGLNSYEQYF.